Listed here is a single TCR beta chain. Germline loops: CDR1 LNHDA, CDR2 SQIVND (reference sequence). Between the trimmed V and J ends, which lost 6 bases and 2 bases, there was a span of 14 bases. The CDR3 runs to 15 residues. This record belongs to a study of cytomegalovirus exposure and HLA in healthy donors. Turning to the study itself: The use of the same platform for the approximately 130 validation repertoires and the approximately 730 first-cohort repertoires was reported by a later analysis.

Profiled with immunoSEQ multiplex PCR; TCRdb holds only in-frame clones, not every one. The repertoire consists of tens of thousands of clones, with 94% occurring once and the leading ten covering approximately 1.5%. The TCR sequence derives from a man aged 18 to 30 in good health and CMV-seropositive. Sequencing used PBMCs. The chain has TRBV19 and TRBJ1-3; D ambiguous. CDR3 in amino acids: CASRGRGGAGNTIYF. The CDR3, as DNA: TGTGCCAGTAGGGGCCGGGGTGGAGCTGGAAACACCATATATTTT. The entire variable domain, with the rest obtained from reference TRBV19 and TRBJ1-3, is as follows: DGGITQSPKYLFRKEGQNVTLSCEQNLNHDAMYWYRQDPGQGLRLIYYSQIVNDFQKGDIAEGYSVSREKKESFPLTVTSAQKNPTAFYLCASRGRGGAGNTIYFGEGSWLTVV.